This T cell receptor beta chain was recovered during a study of blood T cell repertoires in COVID-19. Trimming cost V 3 bases and J 3 bases; bases outside gene matches: 9. Germline lookup yields CDR1 SGHRS and CDR2 YFSETQ. The CDR3 sequence is 16 residues long. Some clones are missing from TCRdb's copy, which holds only in-frame ones; the method was immunoSEQ multiplex PCR. The table includes approximately 130,000 clones, about 85% detected once. Sequencing was carried out using peripheral blood. The source of this sequence is a man between 35 and 55 years old with active or convalescent COVID-19. The chain couples TRBV5-1 to TRBJ2-3; TRBD2 aligns across 8 bases. CDR3 region: CASSSGTSVGTDTQYF. The CDR3 DNA follows: TGCGCCAGCAGCTCCGGGACTAGTGTGGGGACAGATACGCAGTATTTT.